This T cell receptor (beta chain) derives from a study of cytomegalovirus exposure and HLA in healthy donors. Study context: A data release that came early held tens of millions of unique TCRs from HLA-typed donors. The study's findings and limits: In a later analysis, DRB1 alleles had the most associated TCRs; HLA-C alleles the fewest. An analysis done earlier found most TCR beta V segments productive about 87% or about 30% of the time.

V shed 0 bases and J 4 bases; nucleotides not matched to a gene: 6. CDR1 SGHRS and CDR2 YFSETQ come from the germline V gene. CDR3 length equals 16 residues. Notes on this clone: Its antigen is currently unknown.

The PCR contained 60 Vbeta and 13 Jbeta primers. Generated by immunoSEQ multiplex PCR, the TCRdb table keeps only in-frame clones and is missing some. The table has about 250,000 clones, around 90% seen once. The chain links TRBV5-1 to TRBJ2-1; 8 bases align to TRBD2. The source of this sequence is a girl aged 2-10 years in good health and CMV-seronegative. Input material: PBMCs. CDR3 sequence: CASSLEGRGDYNEQFF. The CDR3, as DNA: TGCGCCAGCAGCTTGGAGGGGCGGGGGGATTACAATGAGCAGTTCTTC.